The 10 T cell receptor beta chains presented below share a single source sample, sequenced in a study of regulatory T cells in long-lasting Graves disease. iRepertoire HTBI primers and Arm-PCR of CDR3 regions built TCR beta libraries. TCRdb analysed the multiplex PCR reads with MiXCR anew, one entry per CDR3 protein. Of some 240,000 distinct CDR3 sequences in the sample, around 19% are singletons; the top ten hold 10% to 15%. The time point was: newly diagnosed GD, antithyroid drugs for less than 3 months. PBMC-derived RNA was used for the TCR library. This sample was shared with a second study, whose subject was T cells in Graves' hyperthyroidism and ophthalmopathy.

Sample: peripheral blood mononuclear cells (PBMCs), taken at new diagnosis, from a patient treated with antithyroid drugs. The origin of the receptors is a woman in her twenties or thirties with Graves disease.

Ten or more counts support this clonotype. The chain links TRBV12-3 or TRBV12-4 to TRBJ2-3; TRBD2 might be the D (5 bases). The CDR3 length is 16 residues. V gave up 0 bases and J gave up 2 bases, with 12 bases separating them. CDR3 coding DNA: TGTGCCAGCAGTTTAGCGCAATCTAGCTACACAGATACGCAGTATTTT. This translates into CASSLAQSSYTDTQYF.

This clonotype was seen at least ten times. An end of the junction differs from the germline gene, which may be a read error. The chain uses TRBV12-3 or TRBV12-4 and TRBJ1-1, with D unresolved. The CDR3 spans 13 residues. CDR3 in DNA: TGTGCCGGCAGCTCTACGCTCAACACTGAAGCTTTCTTT. Translating it yields CAGSSTLNTEAFF.

This clonotype occurred a few times. The chain employs TRBV5-1 and TRBJ2-2; TRBD2 aligns across 7 bases. Germline values: CDR1 SGHRS, CDR2 YFSETQ. After removal of 0 bases from V and 7 bases from J, the junction contained 9 bases not matched to a gene. There are 16 residues in the CDR3. CDR3 protein: CASSLEGGSIGGELFF. CDR3 sequence (DNA): TGCGCCAGCAGCTTGGAAGGCGGGAGTATCGGCGGGGAGCTGTTTTTT.

This sequence joins TRBV19 and TRBJ2-7; 7 nucleotides line up with TRBD1. The CDR3 loop spans 14 amino acids. Germline CDR1 and CDR2: LNHDA and SQIVND (reference sequence). The trim removed 4 bases at V and 1 base at J, leaving 4 bases unmatched. The CDR3 sequence: CASSNRGQSYEQYF. CDR3 coding DNA: TGTGCCAGTAGTAACCGGGGACAGTCCTACGAGCAGTACTTC.

The V gene is TRBV13, the J gene TRBJ2-5; TRBD2 is a possible D gene (6 bases). This CDR3 has 14 residues. V lost 1 base, J lost 1 base, and 7 bases lay in between. The germline V gene has CDR1 PRHDT and CDR2 FYEKMQ (reference sequence). DNA of the CDR3: TGTGCCAGCAGCTTAGCGGAGGGCCAAGAGACCCAGTACTTC. This codes for CASSLAEGQETQYF. Full variable domain (rest looked up from reference TRBV13 and TRBJ2-5): AAGVIQSPRHLIKEKRETATLKCYPIPRHDTVYWYQQGPGQDPQFLISFYEKMQSDKGSIPDRFSAQQFSDYHSELNMSSLELGDSALYFCASSLAEGQETQYFGPGTRLLVL.

Points on this clonotype: A much larger clone is a single base away; this may be a read error. The chain combines TRBV6-1 with TRBJ1-2; D not certain. Germline loops: CDR1 MNHNS, CDR2 SASEGT. The CDR3 contains 13 residues. The CDR3 sequence: CASLNQEPYGYIF. CDR3 in DNA: TGTGCCAGCCTGAATCAGGAACCTTATGGCTACATCTTC.

The V call is TRBV2, the J call TRBJ2-4; the match to TRBD2 covers 14 bases. V lost 8 bases, J lost 7 bases, and 7 bases stayed unmatched. This CDR3 contains 15 residues. In germline, CDR1 is SNHLY, CDR2 FYNNEI. The DNA of the CDR3 is TGTGCCAGCCGGAGACTAGCGGGAGGGAGGAACATTCAGTACTTC. Protein product: CASRRLAGGRNIQYF.

This clonotype appeared a few times. The rearrangement links TRBV5-1 to TRBJ2-1; 15 bases agree with TRBD2. Per the germline V gene, CDR1 is SGHRS and CDR2 is YFSETQ. The CDR3 loop spans 16 amino acids. The V and J ends lost 6 bases and 2 bases, in that order; junction bases with no gene match: 3. CDR3 nucleotide sequence: TGCGCCAGCACCTGGACTAGCGGGGGGGCCTACAATGAGCAGTTCTTC. It encodes CASTWTSGGAYNEQFF.

This clonotype was recorded many times. The chain combines TRBV27 with TRBJ2-2; D uncertain. The CDR3 is 15 residues long. Trimming removed 2 bases from V and 0 bases from J, with 7 bases in between. From germline, CDR1 is MNHEY and CDR2 SMNVEV (reference sequence). CDR3 nucleotides: TGTGCCAGCAGTTTAACCCTATCGAACACCGGGGAGCTGTTTTTT. Translated, it gives CASSLTLSNTGELFF.

The V gene is TRBV7-2, the J gene TRBJ2-3; no definite D call. The CDR3 has 13 residues. V was cut by 5 bases and J by 5 bases, with 11 bases left in between. The germline V gene encodes CDR1 SGHTA and CDR2 FQGNSA. DNA of the CDR3: TGTGCCAGCAGCACCGGTCAAATAGATACGCAGTATTTT. Translation gives CASSTGQIDTQYF. Combining the CDR3 with reference TRBV7-2 and TRBJ2-3 gives the whole variable domain GAGVSQSPSNKVTEKGKDVELRCDPISGHTALYWYRQSLGQGLEFLIYFQGNSAPDKSGLPSDRFSAERTGGSVSTLTIQRTQQEDSAVYLCASSTGQIDTQYFGPGTRLTVL.